These T cell receptor beta chains were read from a single sample in a study of human T cells and chemical hapten exposure. One entry per CDR3 protein results from TCRdb running MiXCR on the 5' RACE reads. Found here are approximately 150,000 distinct CDR3 sequences, around 4.4% of them singletons; the top ten hold 1.3% to 1.5%. These receptors originate from a female donor in good health. Each CDR3 is given with its conserved first and last residue. A D gene is named only where the DNA matches it firmly. Clone size is given for some rows only: seen once, a few or many times, or a class if the clone is expanded.

>TRBJ2-7|TRBD1|TRBV12-3/TRBV12-4|many
CATGQFQYEQYF
TGTGCCACGGGACAGTTCCAATACGAGCAGTACTTC
>TRBJ1-3|.|TRBV7-2|many
CASSLMVGGGNTIYF
TGTGCCAGCAGCTTAATGGTAGGGGGAGGAAACACCATATATTTT
>TRBJ2-7|.|TRBV19|many
CAASRAGSSYEQYF
TGTGCCGCATCTCGGGCGGGGAGCTCCTACGAGCAGTACTTC
>TRBJ1-6|TRBD1|TRBV5-1|many
CASSRDRIDSPLHF
TGCGCCAGCAGCCGGGACAGGATAGACTCACCCCTCCACTTT
>TRBJ2-3|TRBD2|TRBV5-1|.
CASSPGLAVFTDTQYF
TGCGCCAGCAGCCCGGGACTAGCGGTGTTCACAGATACGCAGTATTTT
>TRBJ2-3|TRBD2|TRBV12-3/TRBV12-4|many
CASSPPGLAGGRDTQYF
TGTGCCAGCAGTCCTCCGGGACTAGCGGGGGGTAGGGATACGCAGTATTTT
>TRBJ1-2|.|TRBV5-6|many
CASSFTDTFGYTF
TGTGCCAGCAGTTTCACAGACACCTTTGGCTACACCTTC
>TRBJ1-3|.|TRBV28|.
CASESLWGGSSGNTIYF
TGTGCCAGCGAATCCTTATGGGGGGGGTCTTCTGGAAACACCATATATTTT
>TRBJ1-1|.|TRBV15|many
CATSRDRVRAFF
TGTGCCACCAGCAGAGATCGGGTGAGGGCTTTCTTT
>TRBJ2-1|TRBD2|TRBV19|.
CASSLTSGGSYNEQFF
TGTGCCAGTAGTTTGACGAGCGGGGGGAGTTACAATGAGCAGTTCTTC
>TRBJ2-2|TRBD2|TRBV7-4|few
CASSLLAGGGPSDTGELFF
TGTGCCAGCAGCCTCTTAGCCGGCGGGGGTCCATCGGACACCGGGGAGCTGTTTTTT
>TRBJ1-1|.|TRBV13|.
CASSSLLGQAEAFF
TGTGCCAGCAGCTCCTTGCTGGGACAAGCTGAAGCTTTCTTT
>TRBJ2-1|TRBD1|TRBV7-3|many
CASSLRGTGTSTVFF
TGTGCCAGCAGCTTACGGGGGACAGGGACCTCGACCGTGTTCTTC
>TRBJ2-1|.|TRBV7-8|.
CASSSVAGLGSYNEQFF
TGTGCCAGCAGCTCCGTCGCGGGACTTGGCTCCTACAATGAGCAGTTCTTC
>TRBJ1-6|TRBD1|TRBV3-1|few
CASSQDPGTGFSYNSPLHF
TGTGCCAGCAGCCAGGATCCCGGGACAGGGTTCTCCTATAATTCACCCCTCCACTTT
>TRBJ1-1|.|TRBV20-1|many
CSARDWVKNTEAFF
TGCAGTGCTAGAGATTGGGTTAAGAACACTGAAGCTTTCTTT
>TRBJ2-3|TRBD2|TRBV2|many
CASRNLLAGVADTQYF
TGTGCCAGCAGGAACCTACTAGCGGGGGTAGCAGATACGCAGTATTTT
>TRBJ1-2|.|TRBV7-9|.
CASSLDRVYGYTF
TGTGCCAGCAGCTTAGACAGGGTTTATGGCTACACCTTC
>TRBJ2-1|.|TRBV12-3/TRBV12-4|many
CASISGAYNEQFF
TGTGCCAGCATATCGGGAGCCTACAATGAGCAGTTCTTC
>TRBJ1-1|.|TRBV12-3/TRBV12-4|many
CASSSMNTEAFF
TGTGCCAGCAGTTCTATGAACACTGAAGCTTTCTTT
>TRBJ1-1|.|TRBV5-1|many
CASGAGNMNTEAFF
TGCGCCAGCGGGGCCGGAAACATGAACACTGAAGCTTTCTTT
>TRBJ2-7|.|TRBV27|many
CASKGNNYEQYF
TGTGCCAGCAAGGGGAATAACTACGAGCAGTACTTC
>TRBJ1-2|.|TRBV20-1|many
CSARARGGANYGYTF
TGCAGTGCTAGGGCCCGAGGCGGGGCAAACTATGGCTACACCTTC
>TRBJ1-5|TRBD1|TRBV11-1|many
CASSLDSGQGQPQHF
TGTGCCAGCAGCCTCGACTCTGGACAGGGACAGCCCCAGCATTTT
>TRBJ2-7|.|TRBV12-3/TRBV12-4|many
CASSSQRVYEQYF
TGTGCCAGCAGTTCCCAGAGGGTCTACGAGCAGTACTTC
>TRBJ2-7|.|TRBV12-3/TRBV12-4|many
CASSLFLYEQYF
TGTGCCAGCAGTTTGTTCCTCTACGAGCAGTACTTC
>TRBJ2-5|.|TRBV12-3/TRBV12-4|many
CASSKGGATQETQYF
TGTGCCAGCAGTAAGGGGGGGGCAACTCAAGAGACCCAGTACTTC
>TRBJ2-5|.|TRBV11-1|many
CASSSRFEGELSQETQYF
TGTGCCAGCAGCTCTCGGTTCGAGGGGGAGCTTTCCCAAGAGACCCAGTACTTC
>TRBJ1-1|TRBD1|TRBV3-1|many
CASSQDRGQLRMNTEAFF
TGTGCCAGCAGCCAAGATAGGGGACAGCTTAGAATGAACACTGAAGCTTTCTTT
>TRBJ1-5|TRBD1|TRBV19|many
CASSARDRGNQPQHF
TGTGCCAGTAGTGCCCGGGACAGGGGGAATCAGCCCCAGCATTTT
>TRBJ1-1|.|TRBV29-1|many
CSVEDSRRGNTEAFF
TGCAGCGTTGAGGACTCACGGAGAGGGAACACTGAAGCTTTCTTT
>TRBJ1-6|.|TRBV20-1|many
CSAREAGASPLHF
TGCAGTGCTAGAGAGGCCGGGGCGTCACCCCTCCACTTT
>TRBJ1-6|.|TRBV15|many
CATSREYRDGLPLHF
TGTGCCACCAGCAGAGAGTACCGGGACGGCCTTCCCCTCCACTTT
>TRBJ2-7|.|TRBV7-9|few
CASSRGCAYEQYF
TGTGCCAGCAGCCGAGGGTGTGCCTACGAGCAGTACTTC
>TRBJ2-3|.|TRBV29-1|.
CSVGHYSTDTQYF
TGCAGCGTCGGACATTATAGCACAGATACGCAGTATTTT
>TRBJ2-2|.|TRBV7-9|many
CASSDSGMRTGELFF
TGTGCCAGCAGCGACTCCGGTATGAGAACCGGGGAGCTGTTTTTT
>TRBJ1-5|.|TRBV2|many
CASRWDLNQPQHF
TGTGCCAGCAGGTGGGACCTAAATCAGCCCCAGCATTTT
>TRBJ1-3|.|TRBV7-6|many
CASSNYRTNSGNTIYF
TGTGCCAGCAGCAACTACCGGACAAACTCTGGAAACACCATATATTTT
>TRBJ2-1|TRBD1|TRBV6-6|many
CASSYPGQGKNEQFF
TGTGCCAGCAGTTACCCTGGACAGGGAAAAAATGAGCAGTTCTTC
>TRBJ1-1|TRBD1|TRBV7-9|many
CASSSRWATGGLMNTEAFF
TGTGCCAGCAGCTCCCGGTGGGCGACAGGGGGCCTCATGAACACTGAAGCTTTCTTT
>TRBJ1-5|.|TRBV12-3/TRBV12-4|many
CASSRWGNSNQPQHF
TGTGCCAGCAGTCGATGGGGGAATAGCAATCAGCCCCAGCATTTT
>TRBJ1-3|TRBD1|TRBV2|few
CASSPTGGRGNTIYF
TGTGCCAGCAGCCCCACAGGGGGCCGTGGAAACACCATATATTTT
>TRBJ1-2|.|TRBV6-2/TRBV6-3|.
CASRPQGMDGDTF
TGTGCCAGCAGGCCCCAGGGAATGGATGGCGACACCTTC
>TRBJ2-5|TRBD2|TRBV14|many
CASSQARGSGHQETQYF
TGTGCCAGCAGCCAAGCGCGGGGTAGCGGGCATCAAGAGACCCAGTACTTC
>TRBJ1-5|.|TRBV7-6|few
CASSLRSRNQPQHF
TGTGCCAGCAGCTTGAGGTCCAGAAATCAGCCCCAGCATTTT
>TRBJ2-3|.|TRBV6-6|.
CASSYSLRIADTDTQYF
TGTGCCAGCAGTTACTCATTAAGGATTGCGGACACAGATACGCAGTATTTT
>TRBJ2-7|TRBD1|TRBV27|many
CASSSAGQGTKYSYEQYF
TGTGCCAGCAGTTCAGCGGGACAGGGCACCAAGTACTCCTACGAGCAGTACTTC
>TRBJ1-6|.|TRBV7-9|many
CASSLPPSGTNSPLHF
TGTGCCAGCAGCTTACCCCCATCTGGTACGAATTCACCCCTCCACTTT
>TRBJ2-4|.|TRBV2|many
CASEGGSAKNIQYF
TGTGCCAGCGAGGGGGGATCGGCCAAAAACATTCAGTACTTC
>TRBJ1-2|TRBD1|TRBV5-1|few
CASSLEGALNYGYTF
TGCGCCAGCAGCTTGGAGGGGGCCCTCAACTATGGCTACACCTTC
>TRBJ1-2|.|TRBV5-1|many
CASYQPGGLGYTF
TGCGCCAGCTACCAACCCGGGGGGCTTGGCTACACCTTC
>TRBJ2-6|.|TRBV7-3|many
CASSRTRSSGANVLTF
TGTGCCAGCAGCCGGACCAGGTCCTCTGGGGCCAACGTCCTGACTTTC
>TRBJ2-7|TRBD1|TRBV7-2|many
CASSPDRVGQYF
TGTGCCAGCAGCCCGGACAGGGTAGGTCAGTACTTC
>TRBJ1-2|.|TRBV29-1|many
CSVVIGQDYGYTF
TGCAGCGTTGTAATAGGACAAGACTATGGCTACACCTTC
>TRBJ2-3|.|TRBV27|many
CASSFLATYTDTQYF
TGTGCCAGCAGTTTCCTAGCGACTTACACAGATACGCAGTATTTT
>TRBJ1-1|.|TRBV10-3|many
CAISTDITYGAFF
TGTGCCATCAGTACAGATATTACCTATGGGGCTTTCTTT
>TRBJ2-7|.|TRBV19|many
CASSHRTVPYEQYF
TGTGCCAGTAGTCATCGGACAGTGCCCTACGAGCAGTACTTC
>TRBJ2-7|TRBD1|TRBV6-2/TRBV6-3|many
CASSYGGQGARRWKVPYEQYF
TGTGCCAGCAGTTACGGTGGGCAGGGGGCCCGACGGTGGAAGGTCCCCTACGAGCAGTACTTC
>TRBJ2-5|.|TRBV12-3/TRBV12-4|.
CASSFVLETQYF
TGTGCCAGCAGTTTTGTCCTTGAGACCCAGTACTTC
>TRBJ1-6|.|TRBV18|many
CASSPPRGDNSPLHF
TGTGCCAGCTCACCACCCCGGGGAGATAATTCACCCCTCCACTTT